This is a list of T cell receptor beta chains from one sample in a study of early T cells in non-severe SARS-CoV-2 infection. In TCRdb, the 5' RACE reads were re-called with MiXCR into one record per CDR3 protein. The sample holds over 50,000 distinct CDR3 sequences; less than 10% are singletons and the top ten take over 1%. Sample: whole blood. These TCRs come from an adult who was a healthcare worker with PCR-confirmed SARS-CoV-2 infection or an uninfected control (not recorded which). The conserved cysteine and the conserved F or W are not part of the CDR3 here.

TRBJ2-3 | TRBV20-1 | SARDVSAGGGTDTQY
TRBJ2-5 | TRBV7-9 | ASSPTNPHVETQY
TRBJ2-1 | TRBV6-4 | ASSDSWGGPNEQF
TRBJ1-1 | TRBV5-1 | ASSLLRDRGQEAF
TRBJ2-3 | TRBV2 | AIPNRARDTQY
TRBJ1-6 | TRBV7-9 | ASSPPGDYNSPLH
TRBJ2-4 | TRBV30 | AWGTRWGNIQY
TRBJ2-6 | TRBV5-5 | ASRTSGAGANVLT
TRBJ1-5 | TRBV7-8 | ASSSPGQGAGNQPQH
TRBJ2-3 | TRBV5-1 | ASSLTGTSGSTDTQY
TRBJ2-3 | TRBV7-9 | ASSSRFKNTDTQY
TRBJ2-2 | TRBV21-1 | ASSPPPISGPGSTGELF
TRBJ2-1 | TRBV11-1 | ASGTGISFNEQF
TRBJ1-2 | TRBV9 | ASSPRLSGYT
TRBJ1-2 | TRBV5-8 | ASSLALPRRGYT
TRBJ2-2 | TRBV10-1 | ASPPRGRPPGTGELF
TRBJ2-2 | TRBV11-3 | ASSSSTVAGELF
TRBJ2-5 | TRBV19 | ASSRAGVPETQY
TRBJ1-1 | TRBV7-9 | ASSSQIGPEAF
TRBJ2-3 | TRBV7-9 | ASSRPYTDTQY
TRBJ2-3 | TRBV20-1 | SARDRRYSTDTQY
TRBJ2-3 | TRBV29-1 | SVTPGLAGTDTQY
TRBJ2-1 | TRBV24-1 | ATSDFLGGNEQF
TRBJ2-1 | TRBV2 | ASRSSSYNEQF
TRBJ2-6 | TRBV19 | ASSIGRANVLT
TRBJ2-4 | TRBV19 | ASSIMEGAKNIQY
TRBJ2-6 | TRBV27 | ASSLVALSSGANVLT
TRBJ2-5 | TRBV5-5 | ASSIGLAGGPQTQY
TRBJ2-2 | TRBV6-5 | ASRSDRSTGGELF
TRBJ2-2 | TRBV29-1 | SVYRTGFTGELF
TRBJ1-4 | TRBV7-2 | ASSPSWGPNEKLF
TRBJ2-3 | TRBV12-2 | ASRHLPGPPTGTDTQY
TRBJ2-5 | TRBV14 | ASSQTVQETQY
TRBJ2-3 | TRBV5-1 | ASSASRTSTDTQY
TRBJ1-6 | TRBV20-1 | SAITGTDNSPLH
TRBJ1-1 | TRBV7-2 | ASSLKPFRTQKNTEAF
TRBJ2-3 | TRBV19 | ASSKRGRDTDTQY
TRBJ1-5 | TRBV6-6 | ASSTQPQH
TRBJ2-5 | TRBV5-1 | ASSLPTRAGQETQY